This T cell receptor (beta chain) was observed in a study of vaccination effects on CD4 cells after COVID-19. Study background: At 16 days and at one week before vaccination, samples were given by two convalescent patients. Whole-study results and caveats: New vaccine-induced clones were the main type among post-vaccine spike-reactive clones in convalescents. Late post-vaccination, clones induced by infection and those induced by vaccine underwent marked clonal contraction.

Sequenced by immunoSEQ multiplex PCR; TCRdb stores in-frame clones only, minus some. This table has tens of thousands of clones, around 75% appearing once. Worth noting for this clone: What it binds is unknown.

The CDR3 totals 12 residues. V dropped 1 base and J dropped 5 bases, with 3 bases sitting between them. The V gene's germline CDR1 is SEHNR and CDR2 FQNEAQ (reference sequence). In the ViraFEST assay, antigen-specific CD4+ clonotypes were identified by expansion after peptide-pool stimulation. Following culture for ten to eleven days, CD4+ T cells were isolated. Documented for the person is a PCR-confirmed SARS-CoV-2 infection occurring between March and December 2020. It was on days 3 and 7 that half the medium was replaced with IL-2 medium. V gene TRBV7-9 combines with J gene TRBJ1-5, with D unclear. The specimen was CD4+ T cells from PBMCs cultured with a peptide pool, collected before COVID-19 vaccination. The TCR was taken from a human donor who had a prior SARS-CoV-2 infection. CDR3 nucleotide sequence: TGTGCCAGCAGCTTAGGCGATCAGCCCCAGCATTTT. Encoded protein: CASSLGDQPQHF.